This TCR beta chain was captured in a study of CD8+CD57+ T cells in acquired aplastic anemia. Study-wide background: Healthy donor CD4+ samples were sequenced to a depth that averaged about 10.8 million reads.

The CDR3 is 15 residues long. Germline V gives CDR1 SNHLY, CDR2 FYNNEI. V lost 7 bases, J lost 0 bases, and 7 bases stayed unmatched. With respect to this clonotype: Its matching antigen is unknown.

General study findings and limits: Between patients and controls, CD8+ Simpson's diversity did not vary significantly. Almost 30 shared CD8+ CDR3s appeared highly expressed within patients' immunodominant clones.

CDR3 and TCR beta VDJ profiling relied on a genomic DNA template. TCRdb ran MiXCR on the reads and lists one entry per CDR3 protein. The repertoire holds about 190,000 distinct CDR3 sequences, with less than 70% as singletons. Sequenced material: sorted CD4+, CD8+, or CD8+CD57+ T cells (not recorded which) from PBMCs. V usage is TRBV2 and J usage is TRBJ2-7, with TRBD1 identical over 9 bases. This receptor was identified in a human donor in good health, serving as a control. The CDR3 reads CASIGTGRSSYEQYF. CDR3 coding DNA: TGTGCCAGCATAGGGACAGGGCGCAGCTCCTACGAGCAGTACTTC.